Below, 32 T cell receptor beta chains from the same sample are listed, as sequenced in a study of T-cell reconstitution after alpha-beta-depleted transplantation in children. A library of TCRbeta sequences, prepared with unique molecular identifiers, was generated. TCRdb re-derived calls from the PCR reads in MiXCR, one entry per CDR3 protein. The data contain about 110,000 distinct CDR3 sequences, about 9.4% of them singletons. This specimen consisted of PBMCs from the stem cell graft donor, obtained from the stem cell graft. These receptor sequences come from a human donor who donated a stem cell graft to a child with acute lymphoblastic leukemia.

This clonotype showed up many times. The V gene is TRBV12-3 or TRBV12-4, the J gene TRBJ2-7, with D unclear. The V gene lost 3 bases and the J gene lost 2 bases, with 11 bases spanning the gap. The CDR3 has 14 residues. This CDR3 is CASSFGRQTYEQYF. In DNA, the CDR3 is TGTGCCAGCAGTTTCGGACGGCAAACCTACGAGCAGTACTTC.

This clonotype was found many times. The chain joins TRBV5-1 to TRBJ1-4; no definite D call. The germline gives CDR1 SGHRS, CDR2 YFSETQ. With 3 bases removed from V and 4 bases from J, the gap between germline ends came to 16 bases. This CDR3 is 16 amino acids long. This CDR3 is CASSSDKQRGNEKLFF. CDR3 nucleotides: TGCGCCAGCAGCTCAGACAAACAGCGGGGTAATGAAAAACTGTTTTTT.

This clonotype showed up many times. The V and J genes are TRBV9 and TRBJ2-1; 7 bases line up with TRBD2. The CDR3 covers 16 residues. Germline V gene sequence: CDR1 SGDLS, CDR2 YYNGEE. Losses at the gene ends were 3 bases for V and 0 bases for J; bases not matched to a gene: 6. This CDR3 is CASSEGGRSSYNEQFF. CDR3 in DNA: TGTGCCAGCAGCGAGGGAGGGCGGAGCTCCTACAATGAGCAGTTCTTC.

This clonotype was picked up many times. This sequence joins TRBV7-3 and TRBJ2-3; unclear D gene. CDR1 is SGHTA, CDR2 FQGTGA, per germline. The ends were cut back, 5 bases at V and 4 bases at J, with 10 bases in the middle. This CDR3 comprises 13 residues. The CDR3 sequence: CASSPIYSDTQYF. The CDR3, as DNA: TGTGCCAGCAGCCCCATTTACTCAGATACGCAGTATTTT.

This clonotype was observed at least ten times. The chain combines TRBV5-1 with TRBJ1-6; TRBD1 is a possible D gene (5 bases). This CDR3 spans 14 amino acids. Trimming took 2 bases from V and 7 from J, leaving 10 bases between them. CDR1 is SGHRS, CDR2 YFSETQ, per germline. The CDR3 here is CASSFVDKNSPLHF. As DNA, the CDR3 is TGCGCCAGCAGCTTTGTGGACAAAAATTCACCCCTCCACTTT.

On this clonotype itself: One base away lies a much larger clone, so this may be a sequencing read error. The rearrangement uses TRBV12-3 or TRBV12-4 and TRBJ2-3, with 10 positions matching TRBD2. The CDR3 totals 17 residues. This chain's CDR3 is CSSSFPTGTSGTDTQYF. CDR3 DNA: TGTTCCAGCAGTTTCCCAACCGGGACTAGCGGCACAGATACGCAGTATTTT.

The chain recombines TRBV27 with TRBJ2-7, with D maybe TRBD1 (6 bases). The germline CDR1 and CDR2 sequences are MNHEY and SMNVEV (reference sequence). This CDR3 region has 14 residues. Trimming shortened V by 5 bases and J by 0 bases, and 11 bases separated the two germline ends. CDR3 residues: CASSRSDSSYEQYF. The CDR3 DNA follows: TGTGCCAGCAGTCGGTCGGACAGCTCCTACGAGCAGTACTTC.

This clonotype was recorded many times. The chain combines TRBV6-5 with TRBJ2-1, with 11 bases matching TRBD2. This CDR3 contains 16 residues. V shed 0 bases, J shed 6 bases, and the junction held 4 bases outside the gene matches. Germline V CDR1 and CDR2: MNHEY, SVGAGI. CDR3 loop: CASSYSPGLAANEQFF. The DNA for the CDR3 is TGTGCCAGCAGTTACTCTCCGGGACTAGCGGCCAATGAGCAGTTCTTC.

In this sample, this clonotype turned up many times. This chain links TRBV7-2 with TRBJ2-3, with TRBD1 matching over 7 bases. CDR1 and CDR2 from the germline V gene are SGHTA and FQGNSA. The J segment lost 5 bases and the V segment lost 1 base, leaving 9 bases of the junction unmatched. This CDR3 comprises 16 residues. The DNA for the CDR3 is TGTGCCAGCAGCTTAGTTTCGGGCAGGGGGATAGATACGCAGTATTTT. It codes for CASSLVSGRGIDTQYF.

In its sample, this clonotype was seen many times. The chain joins TRBV7-9 to TRBJ2-3; D might be TRBD1 (6 bases). Trimming removed 3 bases from V and 2 bases from J, with 12 bases in between. This CDR3 is built from 15 residues. From germline, CDR1 is SEHNR and CDR2 FQNEAQ (reference sequence). The CDR3 spells CASSFNRAATDTQYF. In DNA form, the CDR3 reads TGTGCCAGCAGCTTTAACAGGGCGGCCACAGATACGCAGTATTTT.

This clonotype was detected ten times or more. V is TRBV16 and J is TRBJ2-2, with D uncertain. CDR1 KGHSY and CDR2 FQNENV come from the germline V gene. This CDR3 region has 15 residues. The ends were cut back, 2 bases at V and 0 bases at J, with 7 bases in the middle. Here the CDR3 DNA reads TGTGCCAGCAGCCAAACATTAGCGAACACCGGGGAGCTGTTTTTT. It specifies CASSQTLANTGELFF.

This clonotype has only a few counts. CDR3 in amino acids: CASSPGSFGSQETQYF. The CDR3 nucleotides read TGTGCCAGCAGCCCCGGGTCTTTCGGGTCCCAAGAGACCCAGTACTTC. The chain has TRBV7-8 and TRBJ2-5, with D hard to call. Trimming removed 5 bases at V and 1 base at J, with 17 bases between. Germline CDR1 and CDR2: SGHVS and FQNEAQ. The CDR3 is 16 residues long.

This clonotype occurred many times. This rearrangement joins TRBV5-1 to TRBJ2-2; D is possibly TRBD2 (8 bases). This CDR3 region has 16 residues. Germline-derived CDR1 and CDR2 are SGHRS and YFSETQ. The germline V and J ends were trimmed by 4 bases and 7 bases, with 20 bases remaining between them. CDR3 coding DNA: TGCGCCAGCAGCCCAACAGGGGCGGGAGGCTTCGGGGAGCTGTTTTTT. Its protein is CASSPTGAGGFGELFF.

This clonotype came up many times. The chain links TRBV29-1 to TRBJ2-1; 9 nucleotides align to TRBD1. The CDR3 sequence is 13 residues long. CDR1 SQVTM and CDR2 ANQGSEA come from the germline V gene. V shed 4 bases, J shed 7 bases, and the junction held 5 bases outside the gene matches. In DNA form, the CDR3 reads TGCAGCGTTGGGACAGGGGTCAATAATGAGCAGTTCTTC. Amino acid sequence: CSVGTGVNNEQFF.

This clonotype appeared many times. The rearrangement links TRBV12-3 or TRBV12-4 to TRBJ1-1; a weak D match, TRBD1 (5 bases). This CDR3 region has 14 residues. The ends were cut back, 1 base at V and 3 bases at J, with 9 bases in the middle. In nucleotides, the CDR3 is TGTGCCAGCAGTTTAGAGCGGGGGTACACTGAAGCTTTCTTT. As protein: CASSLERGYTEAFF.

Comments on this clonotype: Possible read error: a much larger clone is one base away. The chain uses TRBV5-1 and TRBJ2-3; D uncertain. Trimming removed 6 bases at V and 2 bases at J, with 13 bases between. Germline V gene sequence: CDR1 SGHRS, CDR2 YFSETQ. The CDR3 runs 14 residues. CDR3 loop: CASIFDVLTDTQYF. Here the CDR3 DNA reads TGCGCCAGCATCTTCGACGTACTCACAGATACGCAGTATTTT.

This clonotype was detected many times. The rearrangement links TRBV20-1 to TRBJ1-2, with TRBD1 matching over 7 bases. The CDR3 loop spans 16 amino acids. Trimming cost V 0 bases and J 0 bases; bases outside gene matches: 7. CDR1 is DFQATT and CDR2 is SNEGSKA in the germline V gene (reference sequence). This CDR3 is CSARDTGEWTNYGYTF. The CDR3 nucleotides read TGCAGTGCTAGAGATACAGGGGAGTGGACTAACTATGGCTACACCTTC.

This clonotype was observed a few times. The chain uses TRBV18 and TRBJ1-4; D is unclear. The V and J ends lost 0 bases and 7 bases respectively, with 15 bases between them. CDR1 and CDR2 from the germline V gene are KGHSH and LQKENI. The CDR3 extends over 16 amino acids. CDR3 coding DNA: TGTGCCAGCTCACCACCGGTTCGAAGGCCGGGTGAAAAACTGTTTTTT. Encoded protein: CASSPPVRRPGEKLFF.

This clonotype was detected ten times or more. The chain carries TRBV12-3 or TRBV12-4 and TRBJ2-7, with a tentative D call TRBD1 (5 bases). Trimming took off 7 bases at V and 2 bases at J, with 15 bases between the two ends. This CDR3 has 14 amino acids. CDR3 sequence reads: CASTEWGSPYEQYF. The CDR3 coding sequence is TGTGCCAGCACCGAGTGGGGCAGTCCCTACGAGCAGTACTTC.

This clonotype was seen repeatedly, ten times or more. The chain combines TRBV20-1 with TRBJ1-1, with D hard to call. The CDR3 extends over 15 amino acids. In germline, CDR1 is DFQATT, CDR2 SNEGSKA (reference sequence). Trimming pared 6 bases from V and 3 bases from J, leaving 20 bases between. For the CDR3, the DNA is TGCAGTGCCGACCGGAGCGGAGGGCGAGACACTGAAGCTTTCTTT. It is translated as CSADRSGGRDTEAFF.

The chain employs TRBV18 and TRBJ2-3, with TRBD2 matching 7 bases. The germline gives CDR1 KGHSH, CDR2 LQKENI. With 2 bases clipped from V and 2 bases from J, the junction kept 10 bases outside the gene matches. The CDR3 extends over 17 amino acids. The CDR3 nucleotides are TGTGCCAGCTCACCAAACCGTGGGGGGGTGATCACAGATACGCAGTATTTT. The encoded protein is CASSPNRGGVITDTQYF. Complete variable domain (other parts from reference TRBV18 and TRBJ2-3): NAGVMQNPRHLVRRRGQEARLRCSPMKGHSHVYWYRQLPEEGLKFMVYLQKENIIDESGMPKERFSAEFPKEGPSILRIQQVVRGDSAAYFCASSPNRGGVITDTQYFGPGTRLTVL.

This clonotype was counted at least ten times. The chain recombines TRBV4-2 with TRBJ2-7; tentative D call: TRBD1 (6 bases). CDR1 is LGHNA and CDR2 is YNFKEQ in the germline V gene. V was cut by 4 bases and J by 3 bases, with 7 bases left in between. The CDR3 totals 12 residues. The CDR3 region is CASSRDNYEQYF. As DNA, the CDR3 is TGTGCCAGCAGCCGGGACAACTACGAGCAGTACTTC.

This clonotype was observed at least ten times. The chain joins TRBV5-5 to TRBJ1-5; no firm D call. V was pared by 0 bases and J by 2 bases, with 3 bases between. This CDR3 has 13 residues. CDR1 is SGHKS and CDR2 is YYEKEE in the germline V gene (reference sequence). For the CDR3, the DNA is TGTGCCAGCAGCTTGGAACGCAATCAGCCCCAGCATTTT. Amino acid sequence: CASSLERNQPQHF.

This clonotype was counted only a few times. This chain joins TRBV2 and TRBJ2-2; D remains unclear. V was trimmed by 3 bases and J by 8 bases, leaving 13 bases between them. Germline loops: CDR1 SNHLY, CDR2 FYNNEI. The CDR3 runs to 14 residues. The CDR3 reads CASSDPLSRGELFF. CDR3 in DNA: TGTGCCAGCAGTGATCCACTATCGCGAGGGGAGCTGTTTTTT.

This clonotype was detected many times. This chain joins TRBV24-1 and TRBJ2-5; D is possibly TRBD1 or TRBD2 (5 bases each). This CDR3 contains 17 residues. With 3 bases removed from V and 4 bases from J, the gap between germline ends came to 20 bases. Germline assignment: CDR1 KGHDR and CDR2 SFDVKD. CDR3 amino acids: CATSDPGAGAALETQYF. CDR3 DNA sequence: TGTGCCACCAGTGATCCCGGGGCAGGCGCGGCGTTAGAGACCCAGTACTTC.

There are many counts of this clonotype. The rearrangement links TRBV12-3 or TRBV12-4 to TRBJ2-2; 10 bases fit TRBD2. This CDR3 is built from 16 residues. Trimming cost V 0 bases and J 7 bases; bases outside gene matches: 5. This chain's CDR3 is CASSLALAGVGGELFF. Written as DNA, the CDR3 is TGTGCCAGCAGTTTAGCTCTAGCGGGGGTCGGCGGGGAGCTGTTTTTT.

This clonotype was seen ten or more times. The V call is TRBV12-3 or TRBV12-4, the J call TRBJ2-1, with 11 bases aligning to TRBD1. With V trimmed by 2 bases and J by 3 bases, 18 bases remained unmatched. This CDR3 has 21 amino acids. The CDR3 region is CASSLFRPGTGGAWNYNEQFF. CDR3 sequence (DNA): TGTGCCAGCAGTTTATTTAGGCCCGGGACAGGGGGGGCTTGGAACTACAATGAGCAGTTCTTC.

This clonotype came up many times. The chain has TRBV13 and TRBJ2-3; the D is unclear. Germline V gene lookup returns CDR1 PRHDT and CDR2 FYEKMQ (reference sequence). Trimming pared 6 bases from V and 11 bases from J, leaving 21 bases between. The length of the CDR3 is 14 residues. DNA for the CDR3: TGTGCCAGCAGTTCACCTCTCGACGCCCTGGAGCAGTATTTT. Its protein product is CASSSPLDALEQYF. The full variable domain, rest sourced from reference TRBV13 and TRBJ2-3, is AAGVIQSPRHLIKEKRETATLKCYPIPRHDTVYWYQQGPGQDPQFLISFYEKMQSDKGSIPDRFSAQQFSDYHSELNMSSLELGDSALYFCASSSPLDALEQYFGPGTRLTVL.

This clonotype was found once. A much larger clone lies a single base off, so this may be a read error. The chain combines TRBV12-3 or TRBV12-4 with TRBJ1-4; tentative D call: TRBD1 (5 bases). Trimming removed 7 bases at V and 6 bases at J, with 15 bases between. The CDR3 has 14 amino acids. The CDR3 sequence is CASTWGRGDEKLFF. CDR3 bases: TGTGCCAGCACCTGGGGCCGAGGGGATGAAAAACTGTTTTTT.

The rearrangement joins TRBV29-1 to TRBJ2-3; D ambiguous. Trimming took off 7 bases at V and 0 bases at J, with 5 bases between the two ends. CDR1 is SQVTM, CDR2 ANQGSEA, per germline. This CDR3 contains 11 residues. As DNA, the CDR3 is TGCAGCGAGAGAAGCACAGATACGCAGTATTTT. This translates into CSERSTDTQYF.

This clonotype was counted at least ten times. This chain links TRBV5-1 with TRBJ2-3, with D possibly being TRBD2 (5 bases). Between the trimmed V and J ends, which lost 0 bases and 6 bases, there was a span of 8 bases. CDR3 length: 13 amino acids. CDR1 is SGHRS and CDR2 is YFSETQ in the germline V gene. This chain's CDR3 is CASSLGLRDTQYF. The CDR3 DNA is TGCGCCAGCAGCTTGGGACTAAGGGATACGCAGTATTTT.

This clonotype appeared many times. V and J are TRBV6-1 and TRBJ1-1; D not resolved. Deletions cut 8 bases from V and 4 bases from J, with 14 bases between. Per germline, CDR1 MNHNS and CDR2 SASEGT. The CDR3 is 13 amino acids. CDR3 region: CASLLSAFTEAFF. Here the CDR3 DNA reads TGTGCCAGCCTCCTCTCTGCCTTCACTGAAGCTTTCTTT.